Shown below are 13 T cell receptor beta chains from a single sample sequenced in a study of T cell repertoires in cytomegalovirus infection. These receptors' targets are unknown. TCRdb ran MiXCR on the reads and lists one entry per CDR3 protein. Of about 700,000 distinct CDR3 sequences in the sample, around 32% were seen once. Material: cultured PBMCs, obtained from culture after CMV antigen stimulation. The receptors come from a human donor in good health (CMV status not recorded). Some clones in this sample may be carry-over from other donors' samples.

This clonotype was observed a few times. This chain uses TRBV4-1 with TRBJ1-2; D not certain. CDR1 and CDR2 (germline): MGHRA, YSYEKL. V was pared by 0 bases and J by 2 bases, with 7 bases between. The CDR3 is 14 residues long. CDR3 protein: CASSQDGRNYGYTF. The DNA for the CDR3 is TGCGCCAGCAGCCAAGATGGGCGGAACTATGGCTACACCTTC.

This clonotype has a handful of counts. The chain recombines TRBV6-2 or TRBV6-3 with TRBJ2-1, with 11 bases fitting TRBD2. V gave up 7 bases and J gave up 9 bases; unmatched junction bases: 5. CDR1 is MNHEY, CDR2 SVGEGT, per germline. The CDR3 length is 13 residues. CDR3 in amino acids: CASTTSGGFEQFF. The DNA for the CDR3 is TGTGCCAGCACCACTAGCGGGGGCTTTGAGCAGTTCTTC.

This chain connects TRBV18 to TRBJ2-1; 12 bases fit TRBD2. Germline trimming cut 6 bases from V and 8 bases from J; bases unmatched to any gene: 8. The CDR3 has 15 residues. Germline V lookup: CDR1 KGHSH, CDR2 LQKENI. CDR3 bases: TGTGCCAGCTCCCGCCCTAGCGGGAGGGGCGATGAGCAGTTCTTC. Amino acids: CASSRPSGRGDEQFF.

The chain links TRBV5-6 to TRBJ1-2; the D is unclear. V gave up 5 bases and J gave up 10 bases, with 15 bases separating them. CDR3 length equals 12 residues. Germline V gives CDR1 SGHDT, CDR2 YYEEEE. The CDR3 bases are TGTGCCAGCAGTCGCCCGAGTGCACCCTACACCTTC. This codes for CASSRPSAPYTF.

The chain couples TRBV20-1 to TRBJ2-5; 7 bases fit TRBD2. CDR3 length equals 14 residues. The germline CDR1 and CDR2 sequences are DFQATT and SNEGSKA (reference sequence). After removal of 5 bases from V and 1 base from J, the junction contained 7 bases not matched to a gene. The CDR3 sequence is CSAATSALQETQYF. The CDR3 DNA follows: TGCAGTGCTGCAACTAGCGCACTCCAAGAGACCCAGTACTTC.

This chain links TRBV11-2 with TRBJ2-7; unclear D gene. Germline lookup yields CDR1 SGHAT and CDR2 FQNNGV. Trimming stripped 0 bases from V and 3 bases from J, with 9 bases between. There are 14 residues in the CDR3. The CDR3 DNA follows: TGTGCCAGCAGCTTAGATCAGGTTATCTACGAGCAGTACTTC. It yields the protein CASSLDQVIYEQYF.

V and J are TRBV5-4 and TRBJ2-1, with TRBD2 matching over 7 bases. V gave up 3 bases and J gave up 4 bases; unmatched junction bases: 7. Germline lookup yields CDR1 SGHNT and CDR2 YYREEE (reference sequence). This CDR3 spans 15 amino acids. CDR3 coding DNA: TGTGCCAGCAGCTCCGGGACTAACCGATACAATGAGCAGTTCTTC. Translated: CASSSGTNRYNEQFF.

Only a few counts were recorded for this clonotype. The chain combines TRBV5-4 with TRBJ2-7; 12 bases align to TRBD2. Germline V lookup: CDR1 SGHNT, CDR2 YYREEE (reference sequence). J gave up 7 bases and V 3 bases, and 5 bases lay outside the gene matches. The CDR3 has 14 amino acids. The CDR3 sequence is CASSSSSGGEEQYF. As DNA, the CDR3 is TGTGCCAGCAGCTCTTCTAGCGGGGGGGAGGAGCAGTACTTC.

The rearrangement uses TRBV6-2 or TRBV6-3 and TRBJ2-5, with D uncertain. Germline V gene data show CDR1 as MNHEY and CDR2 as SVGEGT. CDR3 size: 11 residues. Here the CDR3 reads CATQEPPREYF. CDR3 DNA sequence: TGTGCTACCCAGGAGCCCCCCCGCGAGTACTTC.

The V call is TRBV2, the J call TRBJ2-2, with TRBD2 identical over 7 bases. After removal of 6 bases from V and 5 bases from J, the junction contained 3 bases not matched to a gene. This CDR3 is 13 amino acids long. CDR1 and CDR2 (germline): SNHLY, FYNNEI. CDR3: CASRGAGTGELFF. The CDR3 coding sequence is TGTGCCAGCAGGGGAGCGGGGACCGGGGAGCTGTTTTTT.

Only a few counts were recorded for this clonotype. This chain uses TRBV11-2 with TRBJ2-3; D might be TRBD2 (6 bases). Trimming left V 2 bases short and J 0 bases short, with 9 bases between. Germline loops: CDR1 SGHAT, CDR2 FQNNGV. The CDR3 runs to 15 residues. CDR3 nucleotide sequence: TGTGCCAGCAGCTTACAGCGGGTTAGCACAGATACGCAGTATTTT. Translating gives CASSLQRVSTDTQYF. The entire variable domain, with the rest obtained from reference TRBV11-2 and TRBJ2-3, is as follows: EAGVAQSPRYKIIEKRQSVAFWCNPISGHATLYWYQQILGQGPKLLIQFQNNGVVDDSQLPKDRFSAERLKGVDSTLKIQPAKLEDSAVYLCASSLQRVSTDTQYFGPGTRLTVL.

Comment on this clonotype: A read error may produce the germline difference seen at one junction end. The rearrangement links TRBV20-1 to TRBJ2-3; TRBD2 agrees at 11 bases. Germline CDR1 is DFQATT and CDR2 is SNEGSKA (reference sequence). This CDR3 has 15 amino acids. CDR3 sequence (DNA): TGCAGTGCTGGCCATAGCGGGGGGGCCTGGGATACGAAGTATTTT. This encodes CSAGHSGGAWDTKYF.

The chain carries TRBV15 and TRBJ2-3; 7 nucleotides align to TRBD1. The J segment lost 5 bases and the V segment lost 1 base, leaving 6 bases of the junction unmatched. Per the germline V gene, CDR1 is LNHNV and CDR2 is YYDKDF (reference sequence). The CDR3 is 15 amino acids. The CDR3 is CATSRGQGRRDTQYF. DNA for the CDR3: TGTGCCACCAGCAGAGGACAGGGACGGAGAGATACGCAGTATTTT.